This entry is about one T cell receptor beta chain. Its antigen is unidentified. The source of the sample is a study of radiation and T cells in renal cell carcinoma. Broader study findings: Top tumor clonotypes rose in blood 2 weeks post-radiation, then contracted.

This CDR3 region has 14 residues. V was clipped by 5 bases and J by 5 bases, with 12 bases between them. From germline, CDR1 is MNHEY and CDR2 SMNVEV (reference sequence). Sample time point: blood 4 weeks post-SBRT, at nephrectomy. Documented treatment: 15 Gy SBRT to primary tumor, nephrectomy 4 weeks later. Nephrectomy followed 15 Gy stereotactic body radiation by 4 weeks. Blood was sampled at baseline, 2 weeks and 4 weeks after SBRT. This renal cell carcinoma was of the clear cell type. Data came from immunoSEQ multiplex PCR; TCRdb stores just in-frame clones and leaves some out. Of about 90,000 clones detected, more than 65% appear once; the ten largest clones hold 6.5% to 8%.

The source was blood, collected from a patient whose treatment included radiotherapy and nephrectomy. The J gene is TRBJ2-2, the V gene TRBV27; D perhaps matches TRBD2 (6 bases). The sequence was collected from a man aged 55 to 69 with renal cell carcinoma. DNA for the CDR3: TGTGCCAGCAGTCTGGGACTGACGACCGGGGAGCTGTTTTTT. Its protein is CASSLGLTTGELFF.